The sample holds many counts of the clone carrying this T cell receptor (beta chain). Antigen: not known. This specimen comes from a study of T-cell reconstitution after alpha-beta-depleted transplantation in children. Researchers prepared the TCRbeta library using unique molecular identifiers, the study reports. TCRdb passed the PCR reads through MiXCR, listing each CDR3 protein once. The sample lists about 32,000 distinct CDR3 sequences, more than 6% seen once, with 27% in the top ten. This CDR3 is built from 15 residues. Germline CDR1 is MNHEY and CDR2 is SVGAGI. V lost 3 bases to trimming and J lost 5 bases; unmatched junction nucleotides: 9. Findings of the study overall: Some patients' high day-60 TCRbeta diversity was attributed to recipient cells surviving conditioning. By about two months after transplant, alpha-beta T cells reportedly arose from several hundred graft clones that had expanded. T-cell numbers and diversity, one year after transplant, stemmed largely from T cells that were newly produced.

This sample comprised peripheral blood, obtained 60 days after TCRalphabeta/CD19-depleted stem cell transplant. The chain has TRBV6-5 and TRBJ2-7; 8 positions agree with TRBD2. The sequence derives from a child under two years old who had a stem cell transplant for acute myeloid leukemia, so the T cells may come from the graft donor. The CDR3 protein is CASSYLSGGPDEQYF. CDR3 bases: TGTGCCAGCAGTTATCTCTCGGGAGGGCCGGACGAGCAGTACTTC.